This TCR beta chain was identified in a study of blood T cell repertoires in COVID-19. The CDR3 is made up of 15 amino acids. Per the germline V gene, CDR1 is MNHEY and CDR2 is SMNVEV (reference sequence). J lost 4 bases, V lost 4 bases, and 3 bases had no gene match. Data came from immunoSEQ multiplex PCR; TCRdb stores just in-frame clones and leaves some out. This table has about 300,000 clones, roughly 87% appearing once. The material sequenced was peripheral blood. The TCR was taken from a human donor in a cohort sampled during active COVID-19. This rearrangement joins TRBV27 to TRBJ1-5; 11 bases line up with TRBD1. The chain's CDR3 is CASSSGQGVNQPQHF. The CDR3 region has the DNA TGTGCCAGCAGTTCGGGACAGGGGGTTAATCAGCCCCAGCATTTT.